What follows is one T cell receptor beta chain and its context. The data stem from a study of blood T cell repertoires in COVID-19. Study context: Samples came from the United States, Italy and Spain, spanning acute and convalescent COVID-19. T cells, B-cell-depleted T cells, or PBMCs supplied cDNA or gDNA.

Original data processing: Amplification with reference gene primers provided the estimates of nucleated cell counts. Sequencing used immunoSEQ multiplex PCR; TCRdb keeps in-frame clones, though not all of them. The V and J calls and clone size come from that table; D and trimming were worked out from the DNA. Of about 190,000 clones listed, around 89% are singletons. Germline V gene data show CDR1 as MDHEN and CDR2 as SYDVKM. V lost 3 bases and J 9 bases, leaving 12 bases between the germline ends. The CDR3 consists of 12 residues. The chain carries TRBV28 and TRBJ2-7; D is uncertain. The receptor comes from a human donor in a cohort sampled during active COVID-19. The sequenced material came from peripheral blood. CDR3 loop: CASSFAETRQYF. CDR3 nucleotides: TGTGCCAGCAGTTTTGCTGAGACACGGCAGTACTTC.